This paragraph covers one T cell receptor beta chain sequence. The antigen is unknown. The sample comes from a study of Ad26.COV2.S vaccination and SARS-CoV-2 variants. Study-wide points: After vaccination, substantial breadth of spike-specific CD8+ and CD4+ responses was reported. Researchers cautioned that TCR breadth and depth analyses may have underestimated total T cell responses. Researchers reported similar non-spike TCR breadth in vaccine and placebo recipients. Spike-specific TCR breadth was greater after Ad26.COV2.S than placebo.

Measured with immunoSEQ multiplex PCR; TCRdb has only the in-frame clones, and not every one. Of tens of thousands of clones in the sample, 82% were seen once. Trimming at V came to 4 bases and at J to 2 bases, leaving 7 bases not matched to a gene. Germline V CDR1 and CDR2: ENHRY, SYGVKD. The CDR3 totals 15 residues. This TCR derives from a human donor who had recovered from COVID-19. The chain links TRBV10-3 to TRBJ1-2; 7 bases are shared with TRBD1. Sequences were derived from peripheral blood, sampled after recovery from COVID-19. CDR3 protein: CAISARDSGNYGYTF. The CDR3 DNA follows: TGTGCCATCAGTGCGAGGGACAGTGGGAACTATGGCTACACCTTC.